The 29 T cell receptor beta chains listed next were all sequenced from one sample in a study of shared clonotypes between healthy human individuals (dated by TCRdb to about 2020). CD8 naive samples were obtained by positive selection for CCR7 among CD45RO-negative cells, yielding a CD45RA+CCR7+ population from which TemRA cells were excluded. The receptor library was made with the immunoSEQ multiplex PCR assay. The clones in this table, taken by TCRdb from immuneACCESS, are in-frame only. Not every clone is retained; where verified, under half of the shortfall comes from an unresolved V gene, and the cause of the rest is unknown. Recorded for this sample are some 2 million clones; about 95% of them occurred a single time. The top ten clones comprise 0.9% to 1.3% of the sample. Material: naive CD8+ T cells sorted from blood. The meaning of the sample's cell subset or site label: CD45RA+CCR7+. The receptors were sampled from a man aged 18 to 30 in good health.

The J gene is TRBJ2-7, the V gene TRBV11-2; 8 bases agree with TRBD2. This CDR3 spans 15 amino acids. V lost 5 bases, J lost 2 bases, and 8 bases stayed unmatched. Per the germline V gene, CDR1 is SGHAT and CDR2 is FQNNGV. CDR3 sequence (DNA): TGTGCCAGCAGCCATTCCCGGGAGGGGGCCTACGAGCAGTACTTC. Its translation is CASSHSREGAYEQYF.

V is TRBV6-5 and J is TRBJ2-5; D possibly corresponds to TRBD2 (5 bases). The V end was cut by 3 bases, the J end by 5 bases, with 19 bases between. The CDR3 consists of 16 residues. The germline gives CDR1 MNHEY, CDR2 SVGAGI. The CDR3 protein is CASSYGVGVVSETQYF. CDR3 nucleotide sequence: TGTGCCAGCAGTTATGGGGTGGGAGTTGTTTCTGAGACCCAGTACTTC.

The gene calls are TRBV15 and TRBJ2-3, with D possibly being TRBD1 (5 bases). The germline V gene has CDR1 LNHNV and CDR2 YYDKDF (reference sequence). The CDR3 extends over 14 amino acids. Trimming removed 4 bases at V and 1 base at J, with 9 bases between. The CDR3 region has the DNA TGTGCCACCAGCACAGGGTGGGGCACAGATACGCAGTATTTT. It yields the protein CATSTGWGTDTQYF.

Concerning this clone itself: In the same sample, other DNA sequences code for this CDR3. The V and J genes are TRBV11-2 and TRBJ2-7; no firm D call. Germline V CDR1 and CDR2: SGHAT, FQNNGV. V was cut by 5 bases and J by 3 bases, with 8 bases left in between. The CDR3 length is 12 residues. CDR3 region: CASSPPSYEQYF. The CDR3 DNA sequence: TGTGCCAGCAGCCCCCCCAGCTACGAGCAGTACTTC.

This chain links TRBV27 with TRBJ2-1; 7 positions match TRBD1. From germline, CDR1 is MNHEY and CDR2 SMNVEV (reference sequence). This CDR3 contains 14 residues. Trimming at V came to 6 bases and at J to 8 bases, leaving 10 bases not matched to a gene. In DNA, the CDR3 is TGTGCCAGCAGCGGTCTTGACAGGGTTGATGAGCAGTTCTTC. Translation gives CASSGLDRVDEQFF.

The chain combines TRBV4-3 with TRBJ1-5; D is ambiguous. V was pared by 0 bases and J by 4 bases, with 10 bases between. The germline V gene has CDR1 LGHNA and CDR2 YSLEER. The CDR3 runs 15 residues. The CDR3: CASSQDPGLNQPQHF. The CDR3, as DNA: TGCGCCAGCAGCCAAGATCCCGGGTTAAATCAGCCCCAGCATTTT.

The chain is built from TRBV6-6 and TRBJ1-3; no definite D call. V lost 0 bases, J lost 0 bases, and 9 bases lay in between. The CDR3 has 16 residues. Per the germline V gene, CDR1 is MNHNY and CDR2 is SVGAGI (reference sequence). CDR3 residues: CASSYSYIGSGNTIYF. CDR3 in DNA: TGTGCCAGCAGTTACTCGTATATAGGCTCTGGAAACACCATATATTTT.

This chain links TRBV28 with TRBJ1-4; D is perhaps TRBD1 (5 bases). Per germline, CDR1 MDHEN and CDR2 SYDVKM. Trimming stripped 4 bases from V and 0 bases from J, with 12 bases between. The CDR3 sequence is 16 residues long. For the CDR3, the DNA is TGTGCCAGCAGTTCCCATGAGACAGCAACTAATGAAAAACTGTTTTTT. Its translation is CASSSHETATNEKLFF.

The rearrangement joins TRBV7-9 to TRBJ1-5; unclear D gene. From germline, CDR1 is SEHNR and CDR2 FQNEAQ (reference sequence). V lost 2 bases and J lost 1, with 6 bases in between. This CDR3 spans 14 amino acids. The CDR3: CASSLSPSNQPQHF. CDR3 coding DNA: TGTGCCAGCAGCTTATCTCCCAGCAATCAGCCCCAGCATTTT.

The chain uses TRBV7-2 and TRBJ2-1; TRBD2 agrees at 13 bases. Germline CDR1 reads SGHTA; CDR2 reads FQGNSA. The CDR3 extends over 16 amino acids. V lost 2 bases and J lost 2; bases outside the gene matches: 0. CDR3: CASSLTSGGAYNEQFF. CDR3 nucleotides: TGTGCCAGCAGCTTAACTAGCGGGGGGGCCTACAATGAGCAGTTCTTC.

The chain combines TRBV9 with TRBJ2-7; D call uncertain. Germline V gene data show CDR1 as SGDLS and CDR2 as YYNGEE. The CDR3 covers 16 residues. Trimming cost V 7 bases and J 2 bases, with 22 bases left between them. For the CDR3, the DNA is TGTGCCAGCTCAGCGTATTCAGGCCCGGCGGCCTACGAGCAGTACTTC. Translation gives CASSAYSGPAAYEQYF.

As regards this clone: At the DNA level, this CDR3 is encoded by other sequences in the same sample as well. DNA for the CDR3: TGTGCCAGCACTTTGAGCTCCTACGAGCAGTACTTC. Protein: CASTLSSYEQYF. The V call is TRBV7-9, the J call TRBJ2-7; D remains ambiguous. The germline V gene encodes CDR1 SEHNR and CDR2 FQNEAQ (reference sequence). There are 12 residues in the CDR3. V was pared by 7 bases and J by 0 bases, with 7 bases between.

V and J are TRBV30 and TRBJ2-6; D possibly matches TRBD1 or TRBD2 (6 bases each). From germline, CDR1 is GTSNPN and CDR2 SVGIG (reference sequence). The CDR3 contains 16 residues. Trimming left V 4 bases short and J 4 bases short, with 17 bases between. In DNA, the CDR3 is TGTGCCTGGATCGGACTAACAGGGCCCGGGGCCAACGTCCTGACTTTC. This encodes CAWIGLTGPGANVLTF.

The gene calls are TRBV7-9 and TRBJ2-7, with 9 bases lining up with TRBD1. The CDR3 length is 16 residues. V shed 5 bases, J shed 3 bases, and the junction held 11 bases outside the gene matches. Germline V lookup: CDR1 SEHNR, CDR2 FQNEAQ (reference sequence). The CDR3 DNA is TGTGCCAGCAGCCAGCTATCGGGACAGGGCGGCTACGAGCAGTACTTC. Translation: CASSQLSGQGGYEQYF.

The V and J genes are TRBV9 and TRBJ1-2, with D hard to call. CDR1 SGDLS and CDR2 YYNGEE come from the germline V gene. The CDR3 has 15 residues. V lost 0 bases and J 4 bases, leaving 13 bases between the germline ends. CDR3 coding DNA: TGTGCCAGCAGCGTAGCTTCCCTGGCAGTCTATGGCTACACCTTC. Translation gives CASSVASLAVYGYTF.

Points on this clone: Within the sample, other DNA sequences also encode this same CDR3. The genes are TRBV9 and TRBJ1-1; a weak D match, TRBD1 (5 bases). CDR1 is SGDLS, CDR2 YYNGEE, per germline. V shed 3 bases and J shed 4 bases, with 13 bases lying between them. This CDR3 contains 14 residues. The CDR3 sequence is CASSAPDRSTEAFF. DNA for the CDR3: TGTGCCAGCAGCGCCCCAGACAGAAGCACTGAAGCTTTCTTT. The whole variable domain, remainder taken from reference TRBV9 and TRBJ1-1, is DSGVTQTPKHLITATGQRVTLRCSPRSGDLSVYWYQQSLDQGLQFLIQYYNGEERAKGNILERFSAQQFPDLHSELNLSSLELGDSALYFCASSAPDRSTEAFFGQGTRLTVV.

Written as DNA, the CDR3 is TGTGCCAGCAGCTTACAGAGCACAGATACGCAGTATTTT. This encodes CASSLQSTDTQYF. The rearrangement joins TRBV13 to TRBJ2-3; D call uncertain. The germline V and J ends were trimmed by 2 bases and 0 bases, with 3 bases remaining between them. This CDR3 is built from 13 residues. Germline V gene lookup returns CDR1 PRHDT and CDR2 FYEKMQ (reference sequence).

The gene calls are TRBV4-1 and TRBJ2-3; 9 bases are shared with TRBD1. V lost 4 bases to trimming and J lost 3 bases; unmatched junction nucleotides: 8. The germline V gene encodes CDR1 MGHRA and CDR2 YSYEKL. The CDR3 contains 16 residues. CDR3: CASSRRDREVTDTQYF. The CDR3 DNA is TGCGCCAGCAGCCGCAGGGACAGGGAAGTAACAGATACGCAGTATTTT.

The V call is TRBV28, the J call TRBJ2-7; D may be TRBD1 (7 bases). CDR3 size: 13 residues. The germline V gene has CDR1 MDHEN and CDR2 SYDVKM. The germline V and J ends were trimmed by 7 bases and 4 bases, with 14 bases remaining between them. The CDR3 is CASNLRGEYEQYF. The CDR3 DNA reads as TGTGCCAGCAACCTCAGGGGGGAGTACGAGCAGTACTTC.

The chain links TRBV27 to TRBJ1-2, with TRBD1 identical over 9 bases. The CDR3 has 14 residues. V lost 4 bases, J lost 4 bases, and 4 bases stayed unmatched. CDR1 MNHEY and CDR2 SMNVEV come from the germline V gene (reference sequence). CDR3 amino acids: CASSSTGGVYGYTF. CDR3 DNA: TGTGCCAGCAGTTCCACAGGGGGCGTCTATGGCTACACCTTC.

This sequence joins TRBV11-2 and TRBJ2-7, with no clear D. This CDR3 is 13 amino acids long. Germline values: CDR1 SGHAT, CDR2 FQNNGV. The V end was cut by 5 bases, the J end by 2 bases, with 10 bases between. As DNA, the CDR3 is TGTGCCAGCAGCATCACCTCTACCTACGAGCAGTACTTC. Translation gives CASSITSTYEQYF.

The chain is built from TRBV4-3 and TRBJ2-7, with a tentative D call TRBD2 (6 bases). This CDR3 region has 15 residues. V lost 4 bases to trimming and J lost 4 bases, with 17 bases between them. Germline assignment: CDR1 LGHNA and CDR2 YSLEER. In DNA, the CDR3 is TGCGCCAGCAGCCCCCTTCTGGAGGGCCCATACGAGCAGTACTTC. Its protein is CASSPLLEGPYEQYF.

The chain recombines TRBV5-6 with TRBJ1-6; 11 bases line up with TRBD1. Germline V gene data show CDR1 as SGHDT and CDR2 as YYEEEE. This CDR3 spans 15 amino acids. V lost 3 bases, J lost 14 bases, and 10 bases stayed unmatched. CDR3 residues: CASSSRTGGAWSLHF. The CDR3 DNA sequence: TGTGCCAGCAGCTCACGGACAGGGGGCGCGTGGTCCCTCCACTTT. Looking up the rest from reference TRBV5-6 and TRBJ1-6 gives the full variable domain: DAGVTQSPTHLIKTRGQQVTLRCSPKSGHDTVSWYQQALGQGPQFIFQYYEEEERQRGNFPDRFSGHQFPNYSSELNVNALLLGDSALYLCASSSRTGGAWSLHFGNGTRLTVT.

The chain combines TRBV5-1 with TRBJ2-7, with a weak D call TRBD2 (5 bases). Trimming took off 1 base at V and 0 bases at J, with 8 bases between the two ends. Germline CDR1 reads SGHRS; CDR2 reads YFSETQ. The CDR3 spans 14 residues. The chain's CDR3 is CASSLRRSSYEQYF. The CDR3 DNA follows: TGCGCCAGCAGCTTGAGGAGGAGCTCCTACGAGCAGTACTTC.

The genes are TRBV7-2 and TRBJ1-6; D gene uncertain. Germline V gene data show CDR1 as SGHTA and CDR2 as FQGNSA. V dropped 1 base and J dropped 6 bases, with 4 bases sitting between them. This CDR3 region has 13 residues. CDR3 bases: TGTGCCAGCAGCTTAGGAGGTAATTCACCCCTCCACTTT. Encoded protein: CASSLGGNSPLHF.

This chain links TRBV6-5 with TRBJ2-7; 12 positions match TRBD2. This CDR3 region has 14 residues. J gave up 4 bases and V 6 bases, and 4 bases lay outside the gene matches. From germline, CDR1 is MNHEY and CDR2 SVGAGI. The CDR3 nucleotides read TGTGCCAGCAGCTCGACTAGCGGGAGTTACGAGCAGTACTTC. This encodes CASSSTSGSYEQYF.

The chain joins TRBV28 to TRBJ2-1; 7 bases map to TRBD2. Germline CDR1 is MDHEN and CDR2 is SYDVKM. The CDR3 consists of 16 residues. Unmatched junction bases numbered 13, after V lost 5 bases and J lost 6 bases. The CDR3 DNA reads TGTGCCAGCAGTACCCCCGGGACTACCGCCTCCAATGAGCAGTTCTTC. Its translation is CASSTPGTTASNEQFF.

As concerns this clone: Other nucleotide sequences from this sample produce the same CDR3. The CDR3 region has the DNA TGCAGCGTTGATGGCTACACCTTC. Its protein product is CSVDGYTF. The rearrangement uses TRBV29-1 and TRBJ1-2; D unresolved. This CDR3 has 8 amino acids. The germline V gene encodes CDR1 SQVTM and CDR2 ANQGSEA. V lost 3 bases to trimming and J lost 7 bases, with 0 bases between them.

V is TRBV7-9 and J is TRBJ2-3; D is perhaps TRBD2 (7 bases). V lost 5 bases to trimming and J lost 4 bases, with 16 bases between them. The CDR3 length is 15 residues. Germline CDR1 is SEHNR and CDR2 is FQNEAQ (reference sequence). The CDR3 nucleotides are TGTGCCAGCAGCCCGCCGGGGGGCCTGGCAGATACGCAGTATTTT. This sequence encodes CASSPPGGLADTQYF.